This T cell receptor beta chain was obtained from a study of vaccination effects on CD4 cells after COVID-19. Study summary: A median of 72 days separated the second dose and sampling.

Points from the study as a whole: By a late point after vaccination, infection- and vaccine-induced clones had shrunk markedly through clonal contraction.

Details on this clone: Its antigen is unknown.

Pools of viral peptides were used by the ViraFEST assay to expand antigen-specific CD4+ T cells ahead of sequencing. Once cultured for approximately eleven days, the cells underwent separation to obtain CD4+ T cells. Two-dose vaccination with either BNT162b2 or mRNA-1273 was given to the participants. People in the vaccine group had not been infected with SARS-CoV-2 before, and their nucleocapsid antibodies were negative. Cultures of roughly 2 million PBMC per well contained about 9.5 IU/ml IL-2 plus 10 ug/ml peptides. Libraries were prepared by immunoSEQ multiplex PCR; TCRdb keeps only in-frame clonotypes and omits some of them. The data contain approximately 30,000 clones, 55% to 70% of them singletons. This material consisted of CD4+ T cells from PBMCs cultured with SARS-CoV-2 spike peptides, taken after COVID-19 vaccination. The sequence was obtained from a human donor who received a COVID-19 vaccine.

The chain's CDR3 is CASRRSGSYEQYF. The CDR3 DNA is TGTGCCAGCCGGAGGAGTGGCTCCTACGAGCAGTACTTC. The V and J genes are TRBV6-5 and TRBJ2-7, with D possibly matching TRBD2 (5 bases). Germline loops: CDR1 MNHEY, CDR2 SVGAGI. The germline V and J ends were trimmed by 8 bases and 0 bases, with 11 bases remaining between them. The CDR3 covers 13 residues.